A selection of T cell receptor beta chains follows, all from one sample in a study of control samples from healthy donors and cancer patients. Assay: immunoSEQ multiplex PCR; the TCRdb copy retains only in-frame clones and omits some. The table has around 170,000 clones, roughly nine tenths seen once. Sequenced input: blood. These receptor sequences come from a woman under 40 in good health. The CDR3 runs from the conserved cysteine through the conserved F or W. A D gene is named only where the DNA matches it firmly. Clone size is not always given. Where it is, it says once, few, many or a class for expanded clones.

>.|TRBV6-1|.|TRBJ1-2
TGTGCCAGCAGTGAAGAGAGGGGCAACTATGGCTACACCTTC
CASSEERGNYGYTF
>once|TRBV5-6|TRBD1|TRBJ2-2
TGTGCCAGCAGCCGAATTGGACAGGGGAACACCGGGGAGCTGTTTTTT
CASSRIGQGNTGELFF
>.|TRBV6-2/TRBV6-3|.|TRBJ2-4
TGTGCCAGCAGTTACGCCGGGATAGCCAAAAACATTCAGTACTTC
CASSYAGIAKNIQYF
>once|TRBV6-5|.|TRBJ2-2
TGTGCCAGCAGTTTGGGGACCGGGGAGCTGTTTTTT
CASSLGTGELFF
>.|TRBV11-2|TRBD2|TRBJ2-7
TGTGCCAGCAGCTCTTCGGGACTAGCGAGGGAGCAGTACTTC
CASSSSGLAREQYF
>.|TRBV11-2|.|TRBJ1-2
TGTGCCAGCAGCTTAGGTCGGGATGGCTACACCTTC
CASSLGRDGYTF
>.|TRBV5-4|.|TRBJ2-5
TGTGCCAGCAGCCTGACAGGATTACAAGAGACCCAGTACTTC
CASSLTGLQETQYF
>once|TRBV6-5|TRBD2|TRBJ2-1
TGTGCCAGCAGTTATAGACTAGCGGGCTACAATGAGCAGTTCTTC
CASSYRLAGYNEQFF
>.|TRBV6-1|TRBD2|TRBJ2-1
TGTGCCAGCAGTGAAAACTTACTAGCGGGAGTGACTGAGCAGTTCTTC
CASSENLLAGVTEQFF
>.|TRBV5-4|TRBD2|TRBJ2-7
TGTGCCAGCAGCTCCCCTCGGGAGGGGACGAACGAGCAGTACTTC
CASSSPREGTNEQYF
>.|TRBV18|.|TRBJ2-3
TGTGCCAGCTCACCGGAAGCAGATACGCAGTATTTT
CASSPEADTQYF
>.|TRBV6-5|.|TRBJ1-3
TGTGTCAGCAGCCAAGGGGATTTGAACACCATATATTTT
CVSSQGDLNTIYF
>.|TRBV28|.|TRBJ2-1
TGTGCCAGCAGTCTTGGCTATGCGGGAAGTGAGCAGTTCTTC
CASSLGYAGSEQFF
>.|TRBV19|TRBD1|TRBJ1-1
TGTGCCAGTAGTATCGACGGGACAGGCAATAGAGCTTTCTTT
CASSIDGTGNRAFF
>once|TRBV7-9|.|TRBJ2-3
TGTGCCAGCAGCTTAGGGGACGCTTCAGATACGCAGTATTTT
CASSLGDASDTQYF
>.|TRBV19|.|TRBJ1-3
TGTGCCAGTGGAGATGACAGATCCTCTGGAAACACCATATATTTT
CASGDDRSSGNTIYF
>.|TRBV18|TRBD2|TRBJ2-2
TGTGCCAGCTCACCACCGGCGGGAGTATTATCCGGGGAGCTGTTTTTT
CASSPPAGVLSGELFF
>.|TRBV6-4|.|TRBJ2-2
TGTGCCAGCAGTGTCTCCGACTCCACCGGGGAGCTGTTTTTT
CASSVSDSTGELFF
>.|TRBV5-4|TRBD1|TRBJ2-1
TGTGCCAGCAGCTCCCCGGGACAGGGGGCTTGGGATGAGCAGTTCTTC
CASSSPGQGAWDEQFF
>.|TRBV30|.|TRBJ1-1
TGTGCCTGGAGTCCCATTCGGCAGTACACTGAAGCTTTCTTT
CAWSPIRQYTEAFF
>once|TRBV28|TRBD2|TRBJ2-3
TGTGCCAGCAGTGGACTAGCGGGGGCCATTCCCACAGATACGCAGTATTTT
CASSGLAGAIPTDTQYF
>.|TRBV4-2|.|TRBJ2-7
TGTGCCAGCAGCGCTGATGGGGGATTGTCCTACGAGCAGTACTTC
CASSADGGLSYEQYF
>.|TRBV11-3|TRBD2|TRBJ2-1
TGTGCCAGCAGCCCTCCCCAGGGACTAGCGGGAGTCGGCAATGAGCAGTTCTTC
CASSPPQGLAGVGNEQFF
>.|TRBV3-1/TRBV3-2|.|TRBJ1-2
TGTGCCAGCAGTTCTTATGGAGTGGGCTACACCTTC
CASSSYGVGYTF
>few|TRBV7-3|.|TRBJ1-6
TGTGCCAGCAGCTACACAGGGAATAATTCACCCCTCCACTTT
CASSYTGNNSPLHF
>.|TRBV11-3|TRBD2|TRBJ2-5
TGTGCCAGCAGCCAGGGGACGGTGACTAGCGGGAAAGAGACCCAGTACTTC
CASSQGTVTSGKETQYF
>.|TRBV7-9|.|TRBJ2-7
TGTGCCAGCAGCTTACGGGGCCCGGCCTTCTTCTACGAGCAGTACTTC
CASSLRGPAFFYEQYF
>.|TRBV6-1|.|TRBJ2-4
TGTGCCAGCAGTGAAGGTGGGCAGGGAGTAAACATTCAGTACTTC
CASSEGGQGVNIQYF